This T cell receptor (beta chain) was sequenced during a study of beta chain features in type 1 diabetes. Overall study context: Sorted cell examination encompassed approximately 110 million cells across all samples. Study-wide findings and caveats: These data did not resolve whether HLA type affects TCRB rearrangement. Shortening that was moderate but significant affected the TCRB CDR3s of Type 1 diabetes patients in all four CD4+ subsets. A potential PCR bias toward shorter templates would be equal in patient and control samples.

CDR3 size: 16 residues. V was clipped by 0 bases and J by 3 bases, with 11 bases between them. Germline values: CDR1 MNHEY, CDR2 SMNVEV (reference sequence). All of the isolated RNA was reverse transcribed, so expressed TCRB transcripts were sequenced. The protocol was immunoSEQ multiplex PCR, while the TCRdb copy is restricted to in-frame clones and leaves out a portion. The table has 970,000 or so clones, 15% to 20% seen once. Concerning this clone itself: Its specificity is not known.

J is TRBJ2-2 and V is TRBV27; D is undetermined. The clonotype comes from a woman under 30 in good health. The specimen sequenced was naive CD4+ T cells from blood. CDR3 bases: TGTGCCAGCAGTTTATCGCCTGTGGGGTACACCGGGGAGCTGTTTTTT. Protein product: CASSLSPVGYTGELFF.